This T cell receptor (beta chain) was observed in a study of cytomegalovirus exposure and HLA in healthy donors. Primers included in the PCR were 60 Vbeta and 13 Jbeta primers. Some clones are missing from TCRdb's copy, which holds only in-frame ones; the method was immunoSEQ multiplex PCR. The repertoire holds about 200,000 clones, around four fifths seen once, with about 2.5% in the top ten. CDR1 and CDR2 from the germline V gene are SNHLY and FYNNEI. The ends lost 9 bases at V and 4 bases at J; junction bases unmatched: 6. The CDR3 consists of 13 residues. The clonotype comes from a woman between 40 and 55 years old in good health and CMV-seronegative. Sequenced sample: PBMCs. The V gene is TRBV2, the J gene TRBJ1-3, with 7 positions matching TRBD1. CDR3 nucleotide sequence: TGTGCCAGAGTTGGGACAGTCGGAAACACCATATATTTT. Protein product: CARVGTVGNTIYF. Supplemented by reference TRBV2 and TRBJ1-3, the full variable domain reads EPEVTQTPSHQVTQMGQEVILRCVPISNHLYFYWYRQILGQKVEFLVSFYNNEISEKSEIFDDQFSVERPDGSNFTLKIRSTKLEDSAMYFCARVGTVGNTIYFGEGSWLTVV.